This T cell receptor beta chain was obtained from a study of CD8 T cells in ankylosing spondylitis (dated by TCRdb to 2015 to 2018). Concerning the study at large: The study profiled T cell receptor beta repertoires in healthy donors and ankylosing spondylitis patients to find disease-linked TCR variants. The full study cohort comprised 25 ankylosing spondylitis patients and some 100 healthy donors. Samples of peripheral blood were taken, and for ankylosing spondylitis patients, synovial fluid was collected as well. Overall results and qualifications from the work: According to the report, matched synovial fluid samples from ankylosing spondylitis patients were significantly enriched for the disease-linked clones. Some motif variants were previously reported in synovial fluid and blood of reactive arthritis patients, suggesting common disease-initiation mechanisms. The disease-linked clones had a CD8+ phenotype and were found at relatively low frequencies in peripheral blood. A TCR beta motif of eight highly homologous amino acid variants appeared characteristic of blood from ankylosing spondylitis patients.

Reads for this sample came from an Illumina HiSeq 2500. Quantitative 5'-RACE with molecular barcodes was the method used to prepare the TCR beta libraries. The original methods were these. A new computational method based on a probabilistic model of VDJ rearrangement was used to identify disease-linked TCR variants. TCRdb took the public reads, trimmed them with fastp at Q25, ran MiXCR for clone calling and kept in-frame beta chains. Rows merge per CDR3 protein into single entries with the most common DNA and genes. These V and J calls rely on TCRdb rather than the paper's analysis. The sample table lists roughly 220,000 distinct CDR3 sequences, about a sixth of them with a count of one. Approximately 40% of the sample lies in the top ten. Regarding this clonotype: Its antigen target is currently unknown. No base-level quality is on record; no much larger clone is a single base apart.

The CDR3 sequence holds 16 residues, the cysteine and phenylalanine included. The CDR3 DNA has 48 bases and is translated from base 1. The germline V gene gives CDR1 as SGHAT and CDR2 as FQNNGV. Between the V and J ends, shortened by 5 bases and 7 bases respectively, the junction contains 20 bases. The material sequenced was blood, either unsorted or a sorted T cell fraction (not recorded which). The rearranged chain carries TRBV11-2 and TRBJ2-2; the D gene is possibly TRBD2, with 6 bases matching. The origin of this receptor is a male donor with ankylosing spondylitis. At the DNA level, the sequence is TGTGCCAGCAGCCGCAGCGGGCAACGTGTCATCGGGGAGCTGTTTTTT. Its protein reads: CASSRSGQRVIGELFF. Outside the CDR3, residues come from the reference TRBV11-2 and TRBJ2-2 proteins, so the full variable domain is: EAGVAQSPRYKIIEKRQSVAFWCNPISGHATLYWYQQILGQGPKLLIQFQNNGVVDDSQLPKDRFSAERLKGVDSTLKIQPAKLEDSAVYLCASSRSGQRVIGELFFGEGSRLTVL.